Shown below are 32 T cell receptor beta chains from a single sample sequenced in a study of T cell repertoires in cytomegalovirus infection. TCRdb re-called the reads with MiXCR, one entry per CDR3 protein. The sample shows roughly 920,000 distinct CDR3 sequences, 31% of them seen only once. These receptors have no known antigen. This specimen was cultured CD8+ T cells from PBMCs, taken from culture after CMV antigen stimulation. These receptors originate from a human donor in good health (CMV status not recorded). Some clones in this sample may be carry-over from other donors' samples.

There are a few counts of this clonotype. This chain uses TRBV4-3 with TRBJ2-3; D may be TRBD1 (6 bases). The CDR3 is made up of 13 amino acids. In germline, CDR1 is LGHNA, CDR2 YSLEER. The ends were cut back, 1 base at V and 14 bases at J, with 16 bases in the middle. CDR3 nucleotides: TGCGCCAGCAGCCAAGGAACAGGGACACGAAGGTATTTT. As protein: CASSQGTGTRRYF.

This sequence joins TRBV4-1 and TRBJ2-5, with 7 positions matching TRBD2. This CDR3 region has 16 residues. Germline CDR1 and CDR2: MGHRA and YSYEKL. J lost 4 bases, V lost 3 bases, and 11 bases had no gene match. The CDR3 DNA follows: TGCGCCAGCAGCCATACTCTAGGGAGGGGAGGAGAGACCCAGTACTTC. Its protein is CASSHTLGRGGETQYF.

J is TRBJ2-1 and V is TRBV14, with D possibly called TRBD1 or TRBD2 (5 bases each). V shed 3 bases and J shed 6 bases, with 18 bases lying between them. CDR3 length equals 16 residues. In germline, CDR1 is SGHDN, CDR2 FVKESK. CDR3 sequence (DNA): TGTGCCAGCAGCCACCCCACGCTAGCTACAGGCAATGAGCAGTTCTTC. Protein: CASSHPTLATGNEQFF.

V and J are TRBV12-3 or TRBV12-4 and TRBJ1-1; D unresolved. This CDR3 region has 11 residues. With 6 bases removed from V and 10 bases from J, the gap between germline ends came to 12 bases. The CDR3 coding sequence is TGTGCCAGCAGCAAAGAAGTAGCAGCTTTCTTT. The encoded protein is CASSKEVAAFF.

V is TRBV12-3 or TRBV12-4 and J is TRBJ2-5; no firm D call. CDR3 length: 14 residues. The V end was cut by 7 bases, the J end by 1 base, with 13 bases between. As DNA, the CDR3 is TGTGCCAGCACCTTAACGGGCGGCCAAGAGACCCAGTACTTC. Translated, it gives CASTLTGGQETQYF.

The chain recombines TRBV5-1 with TRBJ2-1; tentative D call: TRBD1 (5 bases). The V and J ends lost 0 bases and 7 bases respectively, with 20 bases between them. CDR1 and CDR2 (germline): SGHRS, YFSETQ. CDR3 length equals 17 residues. The CDR3 DNA reads as TGCGCCAGCAGCTTGGTTTCCAGGGTAGGAACCTTGAATGAGCAGTTCTTC. As protein: CASSLVSRVGTLNEQFF.

The chain is built from TRBV6-6 and TRBJ2-5; D unresolved. CDR1 is MNHNY, CDR2 SVGAGI, per germline (reference sequence). V dropped 4 bases and J dropped 5 bases, with 14 bases sitting between them. The CDR3 is 14 residues long. The DNA of the CDR3 is TGTGCCAGCAGTTCTTTAAGTTTGAGCGAGACCCAGTACTTC. Translated, it gives CASSSLSLSETQYF.

This clonotype was observed at least ten times. This sequence joins TRBV12-3 or TRBV12-4 and TRBJ2-1, with D perhaps matching TRBD2 (5 bases). The V end was cut by 7 bases, the J end by 4 bases, with 14 bases between. This CDR3 spans 14 amino acids. The CDR3 region has the DNA TGTGCCAGCAACCAACTCGGGATGTACAATGAGCAGTTCTTC. As protein: CASNQLGMYNEQFF.

The chain uses TRBV5-4 and TRBJ2-2; unclear D gene. Germline CDR1 is SGHNT and CDR2 is YYREEE (reference sequence). This CDR3 comprises 15 residues. The V end lost 5 bases, the J end lost 0 bases, and 11 bases lay between the germline ends. CDR3 coding DNA: TGTGCCAGCAGGACGACACTCACGAACACCGGGGAGCTGTTTTTT. It specifies CASRTTLTNTGELFF.

This clonotype was seen many times. The chain is built from TRBV6-2 or TRBV6-3 and TRBJ1-5, with D possibly matching TRBD1 (6 bases). From germline, CDR1 is MNHEY and CDR2 SVGEGT. The CDR3 consists of 14 residues. Trimming took 5 bases from V and 3 from J, leaving 11 bases between them. CDR3 sequence: CASSQTGDNQPQHF. Written as DNA, the CDR3 is TGTGCCAGCAGTCAGACAGGTGACAATCAGCCCCAGCATTTT.

The rearrangement uses TRBV15 and TRBJ1-3, with 12 bases that match TRBD1. V lost 8 bases, J lost 3 bases, and 11 bases stayed unmatched. The germline V gene encodes CDR1 LNHNV and CDR2 YYDKDF (reference sequence). The CDR3 length is 17 residues. CDR3 DNA: TGTGCCACCCAGCGGGACAGGGGGCTTGGGGATGGAAACACCATATATTTT. It specifies CATQRDRGLGDGNTIYF.

This clonotype was seen many times. This rearrangement joins TRBV12-3 or TRBV12-4 to TRBJ1-2, with a weak D call TRBD1 (5 bases). Trimming shortened V by 3 bases and J by 1 base, and 15 bases separated the two germline ends. The CDR3 runs 16 residues. The CDR3 nucleotides read TGTGCCAGCAGTTTGGGTCCCCGACAGAATAACTATGGCTACACCTTC. Amino acid sequence: CASSLGPRQNNYGYTF.

This chain connects TRBV10-3 to TRBJ2-6, with D maybe TRBD2 (7 bases). The V end was cut by 2 bases, the J end by 0 bases, with 14 bases between. This CDR3 has 18 residues. Germline assignment: CDR1 ENHRY and CDR2 SYGVKD. The CDR3 DNA reads TGTGCCATCAGTGAGGCGGGGGCCTTTATCTCTGGGGCCAACGTCCTGACTTTC. Translated, it gives CAISEAGAFISGANVLTF.

This clonotype appeared many times. This chain joins TRBV7-6 and TRBJ2-1, with a tentative D call TRBD2 (6 bases). CDR3 length equals 13 residues. V lost 5 bases and J 6 bases, leaving 11 bases between the germline ends. The germline V gene has CDR1 SGHVS and CDR2 FNYEAQ. CDR3 coding DNA: TGTGCCAGCAGCCAGCCCGGGGGCAATGAGCAGTTCTTC. This codes for CASSQPGGNEQFF.

This clonotype was counted a few times. This chain links TRBV7-9 with TRBJ2-5; TRBD1 agrees at 11 bases. V shed 5 bases, J shed 1 base, and the junction held 6 bases outside the gene matches. The CDR3 has 16 residues. The germline gives CDR1 SEHNR, CDR2 FQNEAQ (reference sequence). The chain's CDR3 is CASSLGTGGLQETQYF. The CDR3 DNA reads as TGTGCCAGCAGCCTTGGGACAGGGGGGCTCCAAGAGACCCAGTACTTC. Full variable domain (outside the CDR3, taken from reference TRBV7-9 and TRBJ2-5): DTGVSQNPRHKITKRGQNVTFRCDPISEHNRLYWYRQTLGQGPEFLTYFQNEAQLEKSRLLSDRFSAERPKGSFSTLEIQRTEQGDSAMYLCASSLGTGGLQETQYFGPGTRLLVL.

CDR3 residues: CASSGFLQGNQETQYF. The CDR3 nucleotides read TGTGCCAGCAGTGGATTTTTACAGGGGAATCAAGAGACCCAGTACTTC. The chain uses TRBV6-1 and TRBJ2-5; 7 positions match TRBD1. Looked up from germline, CDR1 is MNHNS and CDR2 is SASEGT. The CDR3 is 16 residues long. V lost 4 bases to trimming and J lost 2 bases; unmatched junction nucleotides: 10.

The chain joins TRBV6-2 or TRBV6-3 to TRBJ1-1; 8 bases align to TRBD1. J lost 7 bases, V lost 0 bases, and 16 bases had no gene match. This CDR3 spans 18 amino acids. Germline assignment: CDR1 MNHEY and CDR2 SVGEGT. CDR3 DNA: TGTGCCAGCAGTTACTCTATGGGCCAGGGGGCATCGACCCTTGAAGCTTTCTTT. Its translation is CASSYSMGQGASTLEAFF.

Many counts were recorded for this clonotype. The chain is built from TRBV27 and TRBJ2-5, with D perhaps TRBD1 (5 bases). This CDR3 contains 13 residues. Germline CDR1 and CDR2: MNHEY and SMNVEV (reference sequence). Deletions cut 5 bases from V and 5 bases from J, with 12 bases between. CDR3 in DNA: TGTGCCAGCAGTCTCCCAGGGCGGGAGACCCAGTACTTC. As protein: CASSLPGRETQYF.

This clonotype came up many times. The V call is TRBV6-1, the J call TRBJ1-1; D remains unclear. Trimming cost V 2 bases and J 1 base, with 8 bases left between them. This CDR3 is 14 amino acids long. Germline V gene lookup returns CDR1 MNHNS and CDR2 SASEGT. CDR3 in amino acids: CASSEWWQNTEAFF. The DNA of the CDR3 is TGTGCCAGCAGTGAATGGTGGCAGAACACTGAAGCTTTCTTT.

The chain has TRBV27 and TRBJ1-1; the match to TRBD1 covers 7 bases. Germline CDR1 and CDR2: MNHEY and SMNVEV (reference sequence). V lost 3 bases and J lost 6; bases outside the gene matches: 7. The CDR3 has 14 amino acids. This CDR3 is CASSFLDRVAEAFF. CDR3 nucleotides: TGTGCCAGCAGTTTCCTTGACAGGGTCGCTGAAGCTTTCTTT.

CDR3 amino acids: CASSLMRNSPLHF. The CDR3 nucleotides read TGTGCCAGCAGCTTAATGCGTAATTCACCCCTCCACTTT. V gene TRBV11-3 combines with J gene TRBJ1-6; the D is unclear. V lost 2 bases and J lost 6, with 5 bases in between. The CDR3 length is 13 residues. CDR1 is SGHNT and CDR2 is YENEEA in the germline V gene.

The sample holds a few counts of this clonotype. The chain employs TRBV6-5 and TRBJ1-2; the D is unclear. Germline values: CDR1 MNHEY, CDR2 SVGAGI. This CDR3 is 14 amino acids long. Trimming stripped 4 bases from V and 7 bases from J, with 16 bases between. In DNA, the CDR3 is TGTGCCAGCAGTTCCCCGAGGAACAGCCGTGGCTACACCTTC. Its protein is CASSSPRNSRGYTF.

Points on this clonotype: One end of the junction varies from germline; a read error may be responsible. This chain uses TRBV27 with TRBJ2-3, with a possible D match to TRBD2 (6 bases). Looked up from germline, CDR1 is MNHEY and CDR2 is SMNVEV (reference sequence). The CDR3 has 13 residues. CDR3 sequence (DNA): TGTGCCAACAGTACCCGGGGGTGGGATACGCAGTATTTT. Translation: CANSTRGWDTQYF.

This chain connects TRBV7-6 to TRBJ1-1, with D perhaps matching TRBD1 (6 bases). The CDR3 totals 13 residues. Trimming took 6 bases from V and 7 from J, leaving 15 bases between them. The germline V gene has CDR1 SGHVS and CDR2 FNYEAQ. The CDR3: CASSRTGIGEAFF. CDR3 DNA sequence: TGTGCCAGCAGTCGTACAGGGATTGGTGAAGCTTTCTTT.

V usage is TRBV7-6 and J usage is TRBJ2-4; D could derive from TRBD1 or TRBD2 (5 bases each). The CDR3 length is 12 residues. The germline V and J ends were trimmed by 2 bases and 9 bases, with 8 bases remaining between them. Germline lookup yields CDR1 SGHVS and CDR2 FNYEAQ. CDR3 region: CASSLRGAIQYF. CDR3 bases: TGTGCCAGCAGCTTAAGGGGAGCCATTCAGTACTTC.

This clonotype was counted ten times or more. The CDR3 DNA follows: TGCGCCAGCAGCCCTTCTAAGACAAATACAGGCGACTACACTGAAGCTTTCTTT. Translating gives CASSPSKTNTGDYTEAFF. The chain carries TRBV4-1 and TRBJ1-1; maybe TRBD1 (5 bases). The V gene lost 4 bases and the J gene lost 3 bases, with 24 bases spanning the gap. Germline loops: CDR1 MGHRA, CDR2 YSYEKL. The CDR3 extends over 18 amino acids.

The chain links TRBV6-1 to TRBJ1-4; D ambiguous. Trimming removed 1 base at V and 0 bases at J, with 12 bases between. The germline V gene has CDR1 MNHNS and CDR2 SASEGT. The CDR3 totals 17 residues. CDR3 region: CASSEDGPPSTNEKLFF. DNA of the CDR3: TGTGCCAGCAGTGAAGACGGGCCACCATCAACTAATGAAAAACTGTTTTTT.

This clonotype has at least ten counts. J is TRBJ2-1 and V is TRBV7-2; D might be TRBD1 (6 bases). The V end lost 1 base, the J end lost 8 bases, and 12 bases lay between the germline ends. Per germline, CDR1 SGHTA and CDR2 FQGNSA. This CDR3 is built from 14 residues. In DNA form, the CDR3 reads TGTGCCAGCAGCTTAGTTTTCAGGGGTGATGAGCAGTTCTTC. Its protein product is CASSLVFRGDEQFF.

This clonotype has a handful of counts. The chain uses TRBV28 and TRBJ1-5; weak D call: TRBD1 (6 bases). V dropped 6 bases and J dropped 0 bases, with 18 bases sitting between them. Germline CDR1 is MDHEN and CDR2 is SYDVKM. The CDR3 has 17 amino acids. The CDR3 DNA sequence: TGTGCCAGCAGGTTCCCCCCAGGGGCTTATAGCAATCAGCCCCAGCATTTT. It encodes CASRFPPGAYSNQPQHF.

This rearrangement joins TRBV6-4 to TRBJ2-2; D ambiguous. CDR1 is MRHNA and CDR2 is SNTAGT in the germline V gene. V lost 0 bases, J lost 4 bases, and 12 bases lay in between. The CDR3 runs 16 residues. The CDR3 DNA is TGTGCCAGCAGTGACTCTTTACCCCCCCCCACCGGGGAGCTGTTTTTT. It encodes CASSDSLPPPTGELFF.

At least ten counts were recorded for this clonotype. The chain has TRBV24-1 and TRBJ1-3; D is ambiguous. This CDR3 spans 13 amino acids. CDR1 KGHDR and CDR2 SFDVKD come from the germline V gene. The V end lost 3 bases, the J end lost 0 bases, and 2 bases lay between the germline ends. In DNA form, the CDR3 reads TGTGCCACCAGTGATAGCTCTGGAAACACCATATATTTT. Its protein product is CATSDSSGNTIYF.

V is TRBV6-6 and J is TRBJ2-2; 9 positions agree with TRBD2. Germline assignment: CDR1 MNHNY and CDR2 SVGAGI (reference sequence). The J segment lost 0 bases and the V segment lost 6 bases, leaving 5 bases of the junction unmatched. The CDR3 contains 16 residues. CDR3 nucleotide sequence: TGTGCCAGCAGACCAGCGGGGGGCGCGAACACCGGGGAGCTGTTTTTT. Translation gives CASRPAGGANTGELFF.